This entry lists 20 T cell receptor beta chains sequenced from one sample in a study of regulatory T cells in long-lasting Graves disease. Time point indicated: newly diagnosed GD, antithyroid drugs for less than 3 months. Following extraction of RNA from PBMCs, that RNA was used to make the TCR library. CDR3-region Arm-PCR and iRepertoire HTBI primers produced the TCR beta libraries. Each CDR3 protein gets one entry after TCRdb re-called the multiplex PCR reads with MiXCR. The data contain some 560,000 distinct CDR3 sequences, 15% to 20% of them singletons. This same sample was also taken into another study, of T cells in Graves' hyperthyroidism and ophthalmopathy.

Specimen: peripheral blood mononuclear cells (PBMCs), collected at new diagnosis, from a patient treated with antithyroid drugs. The source is a woman in her forties or fifties with Graves disease.

The CDR3 DNA sequence: TGCGCCAGCAGCCACCGGACGGACGCGAACACCGGGGAGCTGTTTTTT. Its protein product is CASSHRTDANTGELFF. The rearrangement joins TRBV4-1 to TRBJ2-2; D unclear. CDR3 length equals 16 residues. Germline CDR1 reads MGHRA; CDR2 reads YSYEKL. The V end lost 3 bases, the J end lost 0 bases, and 11 bases lay between the germline ends.

This clonotype has ten or more counts. The chain joins TRBV20-1 to TRBJ1-2; unclear D gene. Germline V gives CDR1 DFQATT, CDR2 SNEGSKA (reference sequence). V was pared by 3 bases and J by 5 bases, with 16 bases between. This CDR3 region has 14 residues. The CDR3 coding sequence is TGCAGTGCTAGCCGGGTTCCTGAGGGTTATGGCTACACCTTC. Amino acid sequence: CSASRVPEGYGYTF.

This clonotype appeared a single time. It may be a read error: a sequence one base away is much more abundant. The chain joins TRBV3-1 to TRBJ2-1; 15 bases are shared with TRBD2. Germline CDR1 LGHDT, CDR2 YNNKEL (reference sequence). CDR3 size: 18 residues. V trimming: 4 bases; J trimming: 2 bases; junction bases outside the gene matches: 6. CDR3 loop: CASSPGTSGGLAYNEQFF. Written as DNA, the CDR3 is TGTGCCAGCAGCCCCGGGACTAGCGGGGGGTTGGCCTACAATGAGCAGTTCTTC.

This clonotype has ten or more counts. J is TRBJ1-2 and V is TRBV7-9; D ambiguous. V was shortened by 1 base and J by 2 bases, with 8 bases between the two germline ends. Germline assignment: CDR1 SEHNR and CDR2 FQNEAQ (reference sequence). The CDR3 is 14 residues long. CDR3 in amino acids: CASSLEGGNYGYTF. Here the CDR3 DNA reads TGTGCCAGCAGCTTAGAGGGAGGGAACTATGGCTACACCTTC.

This clonotype was observed at least ten times. This chain uses TRBV18 with TRBJ1-1; D ambiguous. This CDR3 region has 14 residues. Trimming took off 0 bases at V and 1 base at J, with 6 bases between the two ends. In germline, CDR1 is KGHSH, CDR2 LQKENI. The DNA for the CDR3 is TGTGCCAGCTCACCACCCAAGGAGAACACTGAAGCTTTCTTT. It codes for CASSPPKENTEAFF. The whole variable domain, remainder taken from reference TRBV18 and TRBJ1-1, is NAGVMQNPRHLVRRRGQEARLRCSPMKGHSHVYWYRQLPEEGLKFMVYLQKENIIDESGMPKERFSAEFPKEGPSILRIQQVVRGDSAAYFCASSPPKENTEAFFGQGTRLTVV.

V usage is TRBV6-1 and J usage is TRBJ1-1, with 10 nucleotides matching TRBD1. The ends lost 8 bases at V and 3 bases at J; junction bases unmatched: 9. Germline values: CDR1 MNHNS, CDR2 SASEGT. This CDR3 is built from 15 residues. DNA for the CDR3: TGTGCCAGCTCTCCACGACAGGGGGCCTACACTGAAGCTTTCTTT. Residues: CASSPRQGAYTEAFF.

This clonotype has ten or more counts. This rearrangement joins TRBV10-3 to TRBJ2-3, with D perhaps matching TRBD2 (6 bases). Trimming left V 0 bases short and J 10 bases short, with 14 bases between. Germline V gene data show CDR1 as ENHRY and CDR2 as SYGVKD. CDR3 size: 14 residues. CDR3 in amino acids: CAISESVGTEAQYF. The CDR3 DNA follows: TGTGCCATCAGTGAGTCGGTCGGGACTGAGGCGCAGTATTTT.

This clonotype was observed many times. A read error may produce the germline difference seen at one junction end. The chain employs TRBV28 and TRBJ2-7; no clear D. The CDR3 extends over 14 amino acids. In germline, CDR1 is MDHEN, CDR2 SYDVKM. Written as DNA, the CDR3 is TGTGCCAGCAACGCGCATCCCCAATTGTACGGGCAGTACTTC. This sequence encodes CASNAHPQLYGQYF.

This clonotype was observed a few times. CDR3 in amino acids: CSAGTGLGQPQHF. The CDR3 bases are TGCAGCGCCGGGACAGGCCTTGGCCAGCCCCAGCATTTT. The chain is built from TRBV29-1 and TRBJ1-5; 8 nucleotides align to TRBD1. Trimming took 7 bases from V and 7 from J; bases not matched to a gene: 9. The CDR3 consists of 13 residues. Germline V CDR1 and CDR2: SQVTM, ANQGSEA.

This clonotype was counted ten times or more. The V gene is TRBV3-1, the J gene TRBJ1-1; no clear D. This CDR3 spans 14 amino acids. CDR1 LGHDT and CDR2 YNNKEL come from the germline V gene (reference sequence). V lost 3 bases and J 3 bases, leaving 11 bases between the germline ends. In DNA, the CDR3 is TGTGCCAGCAGCCATGATGGGGTTTACACTGAAGCTTTCTTT. Translated: CASSHDGVYTEAFF.

This clonotype has a count of ten or more. The chain has TRBV5-5 and TRBJ2-1; D perhaps matches TRBD2 (6 bases). V lost 0 bases and J 6 bases, leaving 13 bases between the germline ends. The CDR3 loop spans 15 amino acids. Germline V CDR1 and CDR2: SGHKS, YYEKEE (reference sequence). The CDR3 here is CASSLEAGRFNEQFF. The CDR3 coding sequence is TGTGCCAGCAGCTTGGAGGCAGGGAGGTTCAATGAGCAGTTCTTC.

This clonotype was counted at least ten times. The chain has TRBV28 and TRBJ1-5; D gene unclear. The V gene's germline CDR1 is MDHEN and CDR2 SYDVKM. The length of the CDR3 is 13 residues. With 7 bases removed from V and 7 bases from J, the gap between germline ends came to 14 bases. In nucleotides, the CDR3 is TGTGCCAGCACCGCCGAGGGTGGACAGCCCCAGCATTTT. It yields the protein CASTAEGGQPQHF.

In this sample, this clonotype turned up many times. V gene TRBV11-2 combines with J gene TRBJ1-1; unclear D gene. Between the trimmed V and J ends, which lost 4 bases and 4 bases, there was a span of 4 bases. Germline CDR1 reads SGHAT; CDR2 reads FQNNGV. This CDR3 has 11 amino acids. CDR3 sequence reads: CASSSLTEAFF. The DNA of the CDR3 is TGTGCCAGCAGCTCTCTCACTGAAGCTTTCTTT.

The table lists this clonotype with many counts. This chain uses TRBV12-3 or TRBV12-4 with TRBJ1-2; 10 nucleotides align to TRBD1. CDR3 length: 14 amino acids. V was pared by 6 bases and J by 5 bases, with 6 bases of the junction left unmatched. CDR3 DNA sequence: TGTGCCAGCAGCCTTTCGGGACAGGGGTATGGCTACACCTTC. This gives the protein CASSLSGQGYGYTF.

This clonotype was counted between two and nine times. The chain couples TRBV10-1 to TRBJ2-1; D remains unclear. Germline assignment: CDR1 WNHNN and CDR2 SYGVQD (reference sequence). Trimming took off 5 bases at V and 0 bases at J, with 5 bases between the two ends. This CDR3 comprises 13 residues. The CDR3 region has the DNA TGCGCCAGCAGTAAGAACTCCTACAATGAGCAGTTCTTC. This codes for CASSKNSYNEQFF.

As to this clonotype: This may come from a read error, since a much larger clone is one base off. J is TRBJ1-1 and V is TRBV12-5; D is perhaps TRBD1 (6 bases). Per the germline V gene, CDR1 is LGHNT and CDR2 is FRNRAP. This CDR3 comprises 13 residues. This CDR3 reads CASGGGMNTEASF. CDR3 nucleotide sequence: TGTGCTAGTGGAGGGGGGATGAACACTGAAGCTTCCTTT. Supplemented by reference TRBV12-5 and TRBJ1-1, the full variable domain reads DARVTQTPRHKVTEMGQEVTMRCQPILGHNTVFWYRQTMMQGLELLAYFRNRAPLDDSGMPKDRFSAEMPDATLATLKIQPSEPRDSAVYFCASGGGMNTEASFGQGTRLTVV.

The V and J genes are TRBV7-6 and TRBJ1-3; the D is unclear. The V end was cut by 4 bases, the J end by 0 bases, with 10 bases between. The CDR3 has 15 amino acids. Germline V gene sequence: CDR1 SGHVS, CDR2 FNYEAQ. In DNA, the CDR3 is TGTGCCAGCAGCTCACCGTCAGTCTCTGGAAACACCATATATTTT. This codes for CASSSPSVSGNTIYF.

The rearrangement joins TRBV28 to TRBJ1-4; possible D gene TRBD1, 6 bases. In germline, CDR1 is MDHEN, CDR2 SYDVKM. The CDR3 sequence is 15 residues long. Deletions cut 6 bases from V and 2 bases from J, with 13 bases between. The CDR3 region has the DNA TGTGCCAGCAGGCCCCATGGGGGCACTAATGAAAAACTGTTTTTT. It specifies CASRPHGGTNEKLFF.

This clonotype was observed many times. The rearrangement joins TRBV15 to TRBJ2-5; TRBD1 matches 8 bases. The CDR3 spans 15 residues. Germline V gene sequence: CDR1 LNHNV, CDR2 YYDKDF (reference sequence). V trimming: 5 bases; J trimming: 4 bases; junction bases outside the gene matches: 9. The CDR3 sequence is CATSRNGQGGETQYF. CDR3 in DNA: TGTGCCACCAGCCGGAATGGACAGGGCGGAGAGACCCAGTACTTC.

This clonotype was found a few times. V usage is TRBV14 and J usage is TRBJ2-7, with 8 bases matching TRBD1. Germline V gene lookup returns CDR1 SGHDN and CDR2 FVKESK. The CDR3 is 15 amino acids. With 1 base clipped from V and 3 bases from J, the junction kept 5 bases outside the gene matches. DNA for the CDR3: TGTGCCAGCAGCCAAGCCCTCGGACAGGGCTACGAGCAGTACTTC. Translation: CASSQALGQGYEQYF. Together with reference TRBV14 and TRBJ2-7, the CDR3 gives the full variable domain: EAGVTQFPSHSVIEKGQTVTLRCDPISGHDNLYWYRRVMGKEIKFLLHFVKESKQDESGMPNNRFLAERTGGTYSTLKVQPAELEDSGVYFCASSQALGQGYEQYFGPGTRLTVT.